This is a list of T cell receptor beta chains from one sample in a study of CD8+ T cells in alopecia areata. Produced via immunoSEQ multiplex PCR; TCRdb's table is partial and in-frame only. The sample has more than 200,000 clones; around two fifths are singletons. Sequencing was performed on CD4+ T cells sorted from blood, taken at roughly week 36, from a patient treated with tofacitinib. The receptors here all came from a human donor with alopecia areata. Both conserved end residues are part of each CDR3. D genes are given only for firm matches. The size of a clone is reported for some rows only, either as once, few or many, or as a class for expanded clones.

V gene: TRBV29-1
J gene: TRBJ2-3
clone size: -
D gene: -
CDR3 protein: CSVKTNTITDTQYF
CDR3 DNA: TGCAGCGTCAAAACTAACACGATCACAGATACGCAGTATTTT

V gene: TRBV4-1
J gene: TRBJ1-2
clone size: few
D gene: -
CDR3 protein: CASSQGPGGNGNYGYTF
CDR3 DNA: TGCGCCAGCAGCCAAGGCCCCGGGGGGAACGGAAACTATGGCTACACCTTC

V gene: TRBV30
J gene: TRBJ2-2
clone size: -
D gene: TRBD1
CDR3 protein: CAWRDRDRGRVGELFF
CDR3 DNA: TGTGCCTGGAGGGACCGGGACAGGGGGCGGGTCGGGGAGCTGTTTTTT

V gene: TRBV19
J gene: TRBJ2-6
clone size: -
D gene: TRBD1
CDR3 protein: CASGDRTSSGANVLTF
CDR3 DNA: TGTGCCAGCGGGGACAGGACCAGCTCTGGGGCCAACGTCCTGACTTTC

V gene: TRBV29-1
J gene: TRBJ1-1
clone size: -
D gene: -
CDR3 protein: CSVHRGNTEAFF
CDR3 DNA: TGCAGCGTCCACCGGGGGAACACTGAAGCTTTCTTT

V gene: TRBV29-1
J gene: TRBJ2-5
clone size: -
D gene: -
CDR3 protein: CSVGLRGAGETQYF
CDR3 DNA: TGCAGCGTTGGGTTGAGGGGGGCGGGAGAGACCCAGTACTTC

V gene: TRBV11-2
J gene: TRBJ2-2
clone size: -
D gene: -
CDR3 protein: CASRVGLANTGELFF
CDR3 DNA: TGTGCCAGCAGAGTAGGACTGGCGAACACCGGGGAGCTGTTTTTT

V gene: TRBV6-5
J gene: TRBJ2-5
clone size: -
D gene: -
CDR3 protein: CASSSLGGAMETQYF
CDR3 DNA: TGTGCCAGCAGTTCACTCGGCGGGGCTATGGAGACCCAGTACTTC

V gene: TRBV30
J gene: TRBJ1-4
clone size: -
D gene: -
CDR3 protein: CAWTPSRAGVEKLFF
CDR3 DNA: TGTGCCTGGACCCCTTCGAGGGCGGGGGTTGAAAAACTGTTTTTT

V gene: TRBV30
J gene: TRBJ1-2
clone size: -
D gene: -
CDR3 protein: CAWRINRNGYTF
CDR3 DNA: TGTGCCTGGAGGATCAATCGTAATGGCTACACCTTC

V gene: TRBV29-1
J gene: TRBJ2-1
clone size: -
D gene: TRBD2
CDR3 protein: CSAQGTSGYNEQFF
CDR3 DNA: TGCAGCGCCCAAGGGACTAGCGGATACAATGAGCAGTTCTTC

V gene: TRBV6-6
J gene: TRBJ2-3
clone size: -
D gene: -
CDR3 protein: CASREGDTQYF
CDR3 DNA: TGTGCCAGCAGAGAGGGAGATACGCAGTATTTT

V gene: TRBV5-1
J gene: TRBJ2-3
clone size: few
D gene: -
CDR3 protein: CASSLFTRGNTDTQYF
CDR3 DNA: TGCGCCAGCAGCTTGTTCACCCGCGGGAACACAGATACGCAGTATTTT

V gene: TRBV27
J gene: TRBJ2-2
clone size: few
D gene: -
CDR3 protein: CASRLLGSGELFF
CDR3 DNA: TGTGCCAGCCGACTTCTGGGTTCGGGGGAGCTGTTTTTT

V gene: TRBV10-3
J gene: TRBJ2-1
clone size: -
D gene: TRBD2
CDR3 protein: CAIRPNSGGFYNEQFF
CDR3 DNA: TGTGCCATCAGGCCTAATAGCGGGGGTTTCTACAATGAGCAGTTCTTC

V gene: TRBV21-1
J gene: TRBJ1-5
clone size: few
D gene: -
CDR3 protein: CASSKVCTNGDYCQPQHF
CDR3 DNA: TGTGCCAGCAGCAAAGTTTGCACAAACGGAGATTACTGCCAGCCCCAGCATTTT

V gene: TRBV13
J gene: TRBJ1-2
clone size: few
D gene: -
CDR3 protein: CASSLSGNYGYTF
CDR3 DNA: TGTGCCAGCAGCTTAAGCGGTAACTATGGCTACACCTTC

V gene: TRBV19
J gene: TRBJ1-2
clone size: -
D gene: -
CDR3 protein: CASSSDTFYGYTF
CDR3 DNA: TGTGCCAGTAGTTCGGACACCTTCTATGGCTACACCTTC

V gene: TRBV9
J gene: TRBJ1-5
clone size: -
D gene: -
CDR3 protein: CASSVGGRVGQPQHF
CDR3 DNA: TGTGCCAGCAGCGTAGGGGGCAGGGTGGGGCAGCCCCAGCATTTT

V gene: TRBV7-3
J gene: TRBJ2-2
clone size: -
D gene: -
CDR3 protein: CASSLTPSQELFF
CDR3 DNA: TGTGCCAGCAGCTTAACCCCGAGCCAGGAGCTGTTTTTT

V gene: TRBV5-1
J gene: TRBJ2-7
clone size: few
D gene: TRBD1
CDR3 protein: CASSATTGGSSYEQYF
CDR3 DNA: TGCGCCAGCAGCGCGACGACAGGGGGAAGCTCCTACGAGCAGTACTTC